The 12 T cell receptor beta chains reported below all come from one sample, sequenced in a study of CD8 T cells in Susac syndrome. The authors reverse transcribed roughly 0.5 to 1 ug RNA with random hexamers. One entry per CDR3 protein results from TCRdb running MiXCR on the immunoSEQ multiplex PCR reads. In the table there are around 170,000 distinct CDR3 sequences, about 90% of which are singletons. The sequenced sample consisted of CD4+ T cells from PBMCs. Every receptor here comes from a human donor in good health.

V usage is TRBV2 and J usage is TRBJ2-1; TRBD1 aligns across 9 bases. Germline V gene sequence: CDR1 SNHLY, CDR2 FYNNEI. The CDR3 is 16 amino acids. V lost 0 bases to trimming and J lost 8 bases; unmatched junction nucleotides: 8. CDR3 region: CASSEALGQGTDEQFF. The CDR3 DNA follows: TGTGCCAGCAGTGAAGCGCTGGGACAGGGAACTGATGAGCAGTTCTTC.

This chain links TRBV7-9 with TRBJ1-4; 9 nucleotides line up with TRBD1. The CDR3 is 14 amino acids. Germline loops: CDR1 SEHNR, CDR2 FQNEAQ (reference sequence). Trimming at V came to 5 bases and at J to 8 bases, leaving 6 bases not matched to a gene. CDR3 bases: TGTGCCAGCAGCGCCGGGACAGGGTACGAAAAACTGTTTTTT. It codes for CASSAGTGYEKLFF.

The chain uses TRBV7-9 and TRBJ1-4; the D gene is possibly TRBD1 (5 bases). Trimming removed 4 bases at V and 8 bases at J, with 17 bases between. The CDR3 spans 15 residues. CDR1 and CDR2 from the germline V gene are SEHNR and FQNEAQ (reference sequence). CDR3 protein: CASSSRDFLREKLFF. For the CDR3, the DNA is TGTGCCAGCAGCTCGAGGGACTTTCTCAGGGAAAAACTGTTTTTT.

The chain has TRBV29-1 and TRBJ2-5; TRBD1 or TRBD2 may be the D gene (5 bases each). Trimming stripped 2 bases from V and 4 bases from J, with 14 bases between. The CDR3 totals 14 residues. Per germline, CDR1 SQVTM and CDR2 ANQGSEA. The CDR3 DNA reads as TGCAGCGTTGAACTGGCCAGGGCGGGAGAGACCCAGTACTTC. As protein: CSVELARAGETQYF.

The rearrangement joins TRBV6-2 or TRBV6-3 to TRBJ1-5; no clear D. CDR3 length equals 13 residues. With 7 bases removed from V and 3 bases from J, the gap between germline ends came to 10 bases. Germline V gene data show CDR1 as MNHEY and CDR2 as SVGEGT. CDR3 sequence reads: CASKDTHNQPQHF. Here the CDR3 DNA reads TGTGCCAGCAAAGACACCCACAATCAGCCCCAGCATTTT.

The J gene is TRBJ1-1, the V gene TRBV25-1; no clear D gene. Germline V gives CDR1 MGHDK, CDR2 SYGVNS. Trimming shortened V by 2 bases and J by 6 bases, and 13 bases separated the two germline ends. The length of the CDR3 is 14 residues. Written as DNA, the CDR3 is TGTGCCAGCAGTGAAGGGCACTCTCTGGCTGAAGCTTTCTTT. Its translation: CASSEGHSLAEAFF.

The V gene is TRBV5-1, the J gene TRBJ1-3; 10 bases match TRBD1. Unmatched junction bases numbered 5, after V lost 4 bases and J lost 4 bases. Germline assignment: CDR1 SGHRS and CDR2 YFSETQ. The CDR3 extends over 15 amino acids. The CDR3 spells CASSRDRGSGNTIYF. The CDR3 bases are TGCGCCAGCAGCCGGGACAGGGGTTCGGGAAACACCATATATTTT.

V and J are TRBV20-1 and TRBJ2-2, with D perhaps TRBD1 (6 bases). With 2 bases removed from V and 4 bases from J, the gap between germline ends came to 20 bases. This CDR3 is 17 amino acids long. The germline gives CDR1 DFQATT, CDR2 SNEGSKA (reference sequence). The CDR3 DNA reads as TGCAGTGCTAGACCAACGGCAGGACAGAGTCTCACCGGGGAGCTGTTTTTT. Its protein product is CSARPTAGQSLTGELFF.

The CDR3 protein is CASSLRTSQETQYF. Written as DNA, the CDR3 is TGTGCCAGCTCACTACGGACATCCCAAGAGACCCAGTACTTC. The chain employs TRBV18 and TRBJ2-5; tentative D call: TRBD1 (5 bases). CDR1 is KGHSH and CDR2 is LQKENI in the germline V gene. The V and J ends lost 4 bases and 1 base respectively, with 10 bases between them. There are 14 residues in the CDR3.

Only one count was recorded for this clonotype. This sequence joins TRBV20-1 and TRBJ2-2; TRBD1 aligns across 7 bases. Germline lookup yields CDR1 DFQATT and CDR2 SNEGSKA (reference sequence). The CDR3 is 14 residues long. After removal of 4 bases from V and 2 bases from J, the junction contained 4 bases not matched to a gene. CDR3 bases: TGCAGTGCTACCGGGACAGATAACACCGGGGAGCTGTTTTTT. This sequence encodes CSATGTDNTGELFF.

The gene calls are TRBV30 and TRBJ1-2, with D unclear. CDR1 and CDR2 from the germline V gene are GTSNPN and SVGIG (reference sequence). The CDR3 has 12 amino acids. V lost 3 bases and J lost 4, with 9 bases in between. CDR3 nucleotides: TGTGCCTGGAGCATCACCACCTATGGCTACACCTTC. Encoded protein: CAWSITTYGYTF. Filled out from reference TRBV30 and TRBJ1-2, the complete variable domain reads SQTIHQWPATLVQPVGSPLSLECTVEGTSNPNLYWYRQAAGRGLQLLFYSVGIGQISSEVPQNLSASRPQDRQFILSSKKLLLSDSGFYLCAWSITTYGYTFGSGTRLTVV.

The chain carries TRBV24-1 and TRBJ2-2; D is unclear. Per the germline V gene, CDR1 is KGHDR and CDR2 is SFDVKD. Trimming removed 0 bases at V and 4 bases at J, with 8 bases between. The CDR3 is 15 residues long. The DNA of the CDR3 is TGTGCCACCAGTGATTTGCGAGGCCCCACCGGGGAGCTGTTTTTT. Protein product: CATSDLRGPTGELFF.